The 6 T cell receptor beta chains in this list originate from one sample, sequenced in a study of T cell responses to AZD1222 COVID-19 vaccine. TCRdb's copy holds only in-frame clones and misses some; the assay was immunoSEQ multiplex PCR. The repertoire holds 85,000 or so clones, with about 93% as singletons. Source: peripheral blood, taken 28 days after the second AZD1222 dose. All receptors derive from an adult who received the AZD1222 COVID-19 vaccine.

The chain is built from TRBV28 and TRBJ1-5; no definite D call. This CDR3 comprises 13 residues. The germline V gene has CDR1 MDHEN and CDR2 SYDVKM. Written as DNA, the CDR3 is TGTGTCGTCGGGGATGCCCAAAGCAGACCCCAGCATTTT. Translation gives CVVGDAQSRPQHF.

V usage is TRBV7-3 and J usage is TRBJ2-6, with D tentatively TRBD2 (6 bases). Per the germline V gene, CDR1 is SGHTA and CDR2 is FQGTGA. The CDR3 length is 17 residues. V was trimmed by 0 bases and J by 2 bases, leaving 11 bases between them. CDR3 loop: CASSLTIGGAGANVLTF. The DNA for the CDR3 is TGTGCCAGCAGCTTAACGATAGGAGGGGCTGGGGCCAACGTCCTGACTTTC.

The chain has TRBV29-1 and TRBJ2-1; D perhaps matches TRBD1 (6 bases). Per the germline V gene, CDR1 is SQVTM and CDR2 is ANQGSEA. The CDR3 is 14 amino acids. V dropped 5 bases and J dropped 5 bases, with 16 bases sitting between them. In DNA, the CDR3 is TGCAGCGTTAAGGGGACACCAAGGGACAATGAGCAGTTCTTC. Protein sequence: CSVKGTPRDNEQFF.

The chain employs TRBV6-6 and TRBJ2-7; TRBD1 or TRBD2 may be the D gene (5 bases each). The CDR3 is 14 amino acids. V was clipped by 0 bases and J by 2 bases, with 8 bases between them. The germline CDR1 and CDR2 sequences are MNHNY and SVGAGI (reference sequence). CDR3 bases: TGTGCCAGCAGTTACTCTCAGGGACCCTACGAGCAGTACTTC. It is translated as CASSYSQGPYEQYF.

The chain couples TRBV12-5 to TRBJ2-3; TRBD2 is a possible D gene (6 bases). V was pared by 2 bases and J by 3 bases, with 15 bases between. The CDR3 length is 16 residues. In germline, CDR1 is LGHNT, CDR2 FRNRAP. Here the CDR3 reads CASGLILSGGTDTQYF. The CDR3 region has the DNA TGTGCTAGTGGTTTGATTCTCTCTGGAGGGACAGATACGCAGTATTTT.

CDR3 coding DNA: TGTGCCAGCAGCTACGGGACAGCTGAAGCTTTCTTT. Protein product: CASSYGTAEAFF. The chain combines TRBV7-3 with TRBJ1-1, with TRBD1 identical over 7 bases. The CDR3 runs to 12 residues. V lost 4 bases to trimming and J lost 6 bases; unmatched junction nucleotides: 2. Per the germline V gene, CDR1 is SGHTA and CDR2 is FQGTGA.